This T cell receptor (beta chain) was profiled in a study of monozygotic twins with inflammatory bowel disease. Following a re-call of the 5' RACE reads, TCRdb has one entry per CDR3 protein and lacks DNA. The table for this sample gives some 440,000 distinct CDR3 sequences. This CDR3 has 13 amino acids. Germline CDR1 is SQVTM and CDR2 is ANQGSEA. Sequenced input: blood. The rearrangement joins TRBV29-1 to TRBJ1-2. This TCR was sampled from a human donor with ulcerative colitis or Crohn's disease, or a healthy co-twin of an affected twin (not recorded which). The CDR3 reads CSVAGNYNYGYTF.